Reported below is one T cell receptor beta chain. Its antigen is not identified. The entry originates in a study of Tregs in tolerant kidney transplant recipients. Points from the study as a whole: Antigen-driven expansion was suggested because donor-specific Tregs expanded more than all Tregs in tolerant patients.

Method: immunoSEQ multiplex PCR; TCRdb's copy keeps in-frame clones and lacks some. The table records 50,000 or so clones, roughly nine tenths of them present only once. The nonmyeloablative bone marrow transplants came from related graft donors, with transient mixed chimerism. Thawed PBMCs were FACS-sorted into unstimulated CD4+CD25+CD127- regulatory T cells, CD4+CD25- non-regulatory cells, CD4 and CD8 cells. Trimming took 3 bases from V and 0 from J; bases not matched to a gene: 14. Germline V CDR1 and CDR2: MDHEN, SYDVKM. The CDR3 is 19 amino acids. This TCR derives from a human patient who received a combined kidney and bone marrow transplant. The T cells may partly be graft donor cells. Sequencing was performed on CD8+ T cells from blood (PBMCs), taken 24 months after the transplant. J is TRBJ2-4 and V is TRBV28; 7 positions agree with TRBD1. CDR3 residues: CASSFEDLGTVIAKNIQYF. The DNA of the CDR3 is TGTGCCAGCAGTTTCGAGGATCTGGGGACAGTAATAGCCAAAAACATTCAGTACTTC.